Below are 29 T cell receptor beta chains sequenced from a single sample in a study of blood T cell repertoires in COVID-19. Clones were read by immunoSEQ multiplex PCR, and TCRdb kept only the in-frame ones, dropping some. Here the sample spans approximately 52,000 clones, roughly nine tenths being singletons. Sequenced input: peripheral blood. These receptors were collected from a man aged 60 to 69 with active COVID-19.

The V and J genes are TRBV30 and TRBJ2-1; a possible D gene is TRBD1 (7 bases). The CDR3 runs 22 residues. The V end lost 2 bases, the J end lost 4 bases, and 36 bases lay between the germline ends. Germline V CDR1 and CDR2: GTSNPN, SVGIG (reference sequence). CDR3 nucleotide sequence: TGTGCCTGGAGTAACATTCGGGTCAGGGGGAGGCTAGCGACAATAACGTACAATGAGCAGTTCTTC. This gives the protein CAWSNIRVRGRLATITYNEQFF.

The CDR3 DNA is TGTGCCAGCAGTTACTCTAGGGTCCGAGGGTTCACCTACAATGAGCAGTTCTTC. It specifies CASSYSRVRGFTYNEQFF. The V and J genes are TRBV6-2 or TRBV6-3 and TRBJ2-1; tentatively, D is TRBD2 (5 bases). CDR1 is MNHEY, CDR2 SVGEGT, per germline. Trimming took off 0 bases at V and 2 bases at J, with 17 bases between the two ends. This CDR3 comprises 18 residues.

The sample holds one count of this clone. The chain's CDR3 is CASSHLGLAASSGANVLTF. The CDR3 DNA follows: TGCGCCAGCAGCCACCTAGGACTAGCGGCAAGCTCTGGGGCCAACGTCCTGACTTTC. J is TRBJ2-6 and V is TRBV4-1; 10 positions agree with TRBD2. Germline V CDR1 and CDR2: MGHRA, YSYEKL. This CDR3 has 19 residues. V lost 3 bases and J lost 0; bases outside the gene matches: 8.

The rearrangement joins TRBV24-1 to TRBJ2-1; 11 nucleotides match TRBD2. Germline V gene data show CDR1 as KGHDR and CDR2 as SFDVKD. With V trimmed by 4 bases and J by 8 bases, 9 bases remained unmatched. The CDR3 has 16 amino acids. The CDR3 region is CATSDPLAGGTDEQFF. CDR3 bases: TGTGCCACCAGTGACCCCCTAGCGGGAGGAACCGATGAGCAGTTCTTC.

This chain connects TRBV5-5 to TRBJ1-1, with a tentative D call TRBD1 (6 bases). The ends were cut back, 1 base at V and 7 bases at J, with 14 bases in the middle. The length of the CDR3 is 14 residues. The V gene's germline CDR1 is SGHKS and CDR2 YYEKEE (reference sequence). The CDR3 here is CASSLQAGAIEAFF. The CDR3 DNA reads as TGTGCCAGCAGCTTGCAGGCAGGGGCCATTGAAGCTTTCTTT.

The chain has TRBV5-1 and TRBJ1-3; D uncertain. The ends were cut back, 0 bases at V and 0 bases at J, with 10 bases in the middle. The CDR3 runs 16 residues. CDR1 and CDR2 (germline): SGHRS, YFSETQ. The CDR3 bases are TGCGCCAGCAGCTTGGGCACACGACACTCTGGAAACACCATATATTTT. This encodes CASSLGTRHSGNTIYF.

This clone was picked up a small number of times. The chain is built from TRBV2 and TRBJ1-1, with unresolved D. The germline V and J ends were trimmed by 10 bases and 3 bases, with 9 bases remaining between them. From germline, CDR1 is SNHLY and CDR2 FYNNEI. This CDR3 is 11 amino acids long. This CDR3 reads CATLYDTEAFF. The CDR3 DNA follows: TGTGCCACCCTCTATGACACTGAAGCTTTCTTT.

In its sample, this clone was seen once. The CDR3 here is CATLTSTYNEQFF. CDR3 in DNA: TGTGCCACCCTAACTAGCACCTACAATGAGCAGTTCTTC. V gene TRBV27 combines with J gene TRBJ2-1; the D gene is possibly TRBD2 (6 bases). Germline values: CDR1 MNHEY, CDR2 SMNVEV (reference sequence). The V end was cut by 10 bases, the J end by 2 bases, with 12 bases between. The CDR3 runs 13 residues.

The CDR3: CASSAGNPSYEQYF. The CDR3 nucleotides read TGTGCCAGCAGTGCGGGGAATCCCTCCTACGAGCAGTACTTC. The chain links TRBV2 to TRBJ2-7; D perhaps matches TRBD2 (5 bases). Per the germline V gene, CDR1 is SNHLY and CDR2 is FYNNEI. V was shortened by 4 bases and J by 0 bases, with 10 bases between the two germline ends. The CDR3 is 14 amino acids.

The gene calls are TRBV2 and TRBJ2-7; 7 positions match TRBD2. Germline assignment: CDR1 SNHLY and CDR2 FYNNEI. Losses at the gene ends were 8 bases for V and 8 bases for J; bases not matched to a gene: 9. This CDR3 comprises 12 residues. This chain's CDR3 is CASGTTPLKQYF. CDR3 nucleotide sequence: TGTGCCAGCGGGACTACCCCCTTGAAGCAGTACTTC.

The CDR3 DNA reads as TGTGCCAGCAGTTACACGGGCTACGAGCAGTACTTC. The encoded protein is CASSYTGYEQYF. The chain employs TRBV6-2 or TRBV6-3 and TRBJ2-7; D is unresolved. The CDR3 runs to 12 residues. Trimming took 2 bases from V and 3 from J, leaving 5 bases between them. Germline V lookup: CDR1 MNHEY, CDR2 SVGEGT.

The chain joins TRBV5-1 to TRBJ1-1; TRBD1 matches at 7 bases. With V trimmed by 6 bases and J by 5 bases, 7 bases remained unmatched. CDR1 is SGHRS, CDR2 YFSETQ, per germline. The CDR3 has 13 residues. In DNA form, the CDR3 reads TGCGCCAGCAAAGGGGGCAGTCGAACTGAAGCTTTCTTT. Its translation: CASKGGSRTEAFF.

The chain couples TRBV14 to TRBJ1-2, with no clear D. The CDR3 is 15 residues long. CDR1 and CDR2 from the germline V gene are SGHDN and FVKESK. Trimming took off 6 bases at V and 6 bases at J, with 20 bases between the two ends. CDR3 DNA sequence: TGTGCCAGCAGTCTGAACCTCGGGTCGCCGAATGGCTACACCTTC. Its translation: CASSLNLGSPNGYTF.

Notes on this clone: Within the sample, other DNA sequences also encode this same CDR3. The V gene is TRBV3-1 (or the pseudogene TRBV3-2), the J gene TRBJ2-7; D gene ambiguous. The V end was cut by 1 base, the J end by 6 bases, with 4 bases between. The CDR3 runs to 11 residues. From germline, CDR1 is LGHDT and CDR2 YNNKEL (reference sequence). The CDR3 coding sequence is TGTGCCAGCAGCCAAGGTCTCGAGCAGTACTTC. The encoded protein is CASSQGLEQYF.

The chain carries TRBV6-2 or TRBV6-3 and TRBJ1-5; D remains unclear. The V gene's germline CDR1 is MNHEY and CDR2 SVGEGT. Trimming pared 2 bases from V and 2 bases from J, leaving 10 bases between. The CDR3 covers 15 residues. The CDR3 coding sequence is TGTGCCAGCAGTTACGGGAGGGTGGGCAATCAGCCCCAGCATTTT. Encoded protein: CASSYGRVGNQPQHF.

The rearrangement joins TRBV19 to TRBJ2-5; D may be TRBD2 (5 bases). V lost 3 bases and J 7 bases, leaving 12 bases between the germline ends. This CDR3 region has 13 residues. Germline V gives CDR1 LNHDA, CDR2 SQIVND (reference sequence). The CDR3 DNA sequence: TGTGCCAGTAGTATGGTAGCGCTCGGGACCCAGTACTTC. Translation: CASSMVALGTQYF.

CDR3 protein: CASRTSGRRSQETQYF. CDR3 sequence (DNA): TGTGCCAGCAGAACTAGCGGAAGGCGTAGCCAAGAGACCCAGTACTTC. V gene TRBV28 combines with J gene TRBJ2-5; 8 positions match TRBD2. The CDR3 runs 16 residues. J was trimmed by 1 base and V by 6 bases; bases with no gene match: 10. CDR1 and CDR2 (germline): MDHEN, SYDVKM.

The rearrangement uses TRBV7-2 and TRBJ2-7; 9 nucleotides line up with TRBD2. The CDR3 loop spans 15 amino acids. CDR1 SGHTA and CDR2 FQGNSA come from the germline V gene. The trim removed 4 bases at V and 7 bases at J, leaving 11 bases unmatched. The CDR3 nucleotides are TGTGCCAGCAGCTCCCCCTTTGCGGGAGGGAGGGAGCAGTACTTC. Translated: CASSSPFAGGREQYF.

The chain links TRBV6-2 or TRBV6-3 to TRBJ2-5, with 8 nucleotides matching TRBD1. Per the germline V gene, CDR1 is MNHEY and CDR2 is SVGEGT. This CDR3 contains 13 residues. Germline trimming cut 5 bases from V and 4 bases from J; bases unmatched to any gene: 3. The CDR3 protein is CASSRQGPETQYF. The CDR3 DNA sequence: TGTGCCAGCAGTCGACAGGGGCCAGAGACCCAGTACTTC.

The chain links TRBV2 to TRBJ1-3; perhaps TRBD1 as D (5 bases). Between the trimmed V and J ends, which lost 3 bases and 1 base, there was a span of 7 bases. Germline-derived CDR1 and CDR2 are SNHLY and FYNNEI. The length of the CDR3 is 14 residues. Here the CDR3 DNA reads TGTGCCAGCAGTGATTCAGGGTCTGGAAACACCATATATTTT. Its translation is CASSDSGSGNTIYF.

The gene calls are TRBV7-2 and TRBJ1-6; D possibly corresponds to TRBD1 (6 bases). V lost 5 bases, J lost 10 bases, and 21 bases lay in between. Germline V lookup: CDR1 SGHTA, CDR2 FQGNSA. This CDR3 comprises 16 residues. CDR3 nucleotide sequence: TGTGCCAGCAGCCCGGGGGGCCAGGTTGGGAGGTCACCCCTCCACTTT. Amino acids: CASSPGGQVGRSPLHF.

Here the CDR3 reads CASSSGQGHYEQYF. The CDR3 region has the DNA TGCGCCAGCAGCTCGGGACAGGGTCACTACGAGCAGTACTTC. The rearrangement uses TRBV4-3 and TRBJ2-7; 9 nucleotides match TRBD1. The CDR3 has 14 amino acids. CDR1 LGHNA and CDR2 YSLEER come from the germline V gene. The J segment lost 3 bases and the V segment lost 5 bases, leaving 5 bases of the junction unmatched.

The genes are TRBV10-3 and TRBJ1-3, with 9 nucleotides matching TRBD1. The CDR3 contains 17 residues. The junction had 9 bases not matched to a gene; V was cut back by 6 bases and J by 0 bases. The V gene's germline CDR1 is ENHRY and CDR2 SYGVKD. The CDR3 reads CAIRDNRGQISGNTIYF. The CDR3 bases are TGTGCCATCAGGGATAACAGGGGGCAGATCTCTGGAAACACCATATATTTT.

This chain connects TRBV28 to TRBJ2-1, with 8 nucleotides matching TRBD2. Germline V CDR1 and CDR2: MDHEN, SYDVKM. The CDR3 loop spans 14 amino acids. J lost 9 bases, V lost 6 bases, and 10 bases had no gene match. In nucleotides, the CDR3 is TGTGCCAGCAGCTCTGGGGGTCGGGAGGGTGAGCAGTTCTTC. Translation: CASSSGGREGEQFF.

The chain carries TRBV28 and TRBJ2-7; TRBD2 matches 11 bases. This CDR3 is built from 14 residues. Germline V gene lookup returns CDR1 MDHEN and CDR2 SYDVKM. V gave up 6 bases and J gave up 3 bases; unmatched junction bases: 4. The CDR3 bases are TGTGCCAGCAGAGTTAGCGGGAGGGGCTACGAGCAGTACTTC. Its translation is CASRVSGRGYEQYF.

V and J are TRBV7-3 and TRBJ2-5; D is possibly TRBD1 (6 bases). In germline, CDR1 is SGHTA, CDR2 FQGTGA. The ends were cut back, 2 bases at V and 2 bases at J, with 12 bases in the middle. The CDR3 covers 15 residues. The CDR3 sequence: CASSLGRGRQETQYF. As DNA, the CDR3 is TGTGCCAGCAGCTTAGGCAGGGGTCGACAAGAGACCCAGTACTTC.

The chain carries TRBV7-2 and TRBJ1-6, with no clear D. Between the trimmed V and J ends, which lost 5 bases and 10 bases, there was a span of 15 bases. The CDR3 has 14 amino acids. The germline CDR1 and CDR2 sequences are SGHTA and FQGNSA. The CDR3 here is CASSQRQATSPLHF. CDR3 nucleotide sequence: TGTGCCAGCAGCCAGCGGCAGGCAACCTCACCCCTCCACTTT.

The chain couples TRBV7-2 to TRBJ2-5; TRBD2 matches at 12 bases. The length of the CDR3 is 14 residues. Germline CDR1 reads SGHTA; CDR2 reads FQGNSA. J lost 4 bases, V lost 6 bases, and 3 bases had no gene match. CDR3 DNA sequence: TGTGCCAGCAGATCGGGACTAGCGGGAGAGACCCAGTACTTC. Amino acids: CASRSGLAGETQYF.

The chain combines TRBV28 with TRBJ2-2; 9 bases fit TRBD2. V shed 3 bases, J shed 5 bases, and the junction held 16 bases outside the gene matches. CDR1 MDHEN and CDR2 SYDVKM come from the germline V gene. The CDR3 length is 19 residues. CDR3 region: CASSFFPRLAEGGTGELFF. DNA of the CDR3: TGTGCCAGCAGTTTTTTTCCGCGACTAGCGGAGGGAGGAACCGGGGAGCTGTTTTTT.